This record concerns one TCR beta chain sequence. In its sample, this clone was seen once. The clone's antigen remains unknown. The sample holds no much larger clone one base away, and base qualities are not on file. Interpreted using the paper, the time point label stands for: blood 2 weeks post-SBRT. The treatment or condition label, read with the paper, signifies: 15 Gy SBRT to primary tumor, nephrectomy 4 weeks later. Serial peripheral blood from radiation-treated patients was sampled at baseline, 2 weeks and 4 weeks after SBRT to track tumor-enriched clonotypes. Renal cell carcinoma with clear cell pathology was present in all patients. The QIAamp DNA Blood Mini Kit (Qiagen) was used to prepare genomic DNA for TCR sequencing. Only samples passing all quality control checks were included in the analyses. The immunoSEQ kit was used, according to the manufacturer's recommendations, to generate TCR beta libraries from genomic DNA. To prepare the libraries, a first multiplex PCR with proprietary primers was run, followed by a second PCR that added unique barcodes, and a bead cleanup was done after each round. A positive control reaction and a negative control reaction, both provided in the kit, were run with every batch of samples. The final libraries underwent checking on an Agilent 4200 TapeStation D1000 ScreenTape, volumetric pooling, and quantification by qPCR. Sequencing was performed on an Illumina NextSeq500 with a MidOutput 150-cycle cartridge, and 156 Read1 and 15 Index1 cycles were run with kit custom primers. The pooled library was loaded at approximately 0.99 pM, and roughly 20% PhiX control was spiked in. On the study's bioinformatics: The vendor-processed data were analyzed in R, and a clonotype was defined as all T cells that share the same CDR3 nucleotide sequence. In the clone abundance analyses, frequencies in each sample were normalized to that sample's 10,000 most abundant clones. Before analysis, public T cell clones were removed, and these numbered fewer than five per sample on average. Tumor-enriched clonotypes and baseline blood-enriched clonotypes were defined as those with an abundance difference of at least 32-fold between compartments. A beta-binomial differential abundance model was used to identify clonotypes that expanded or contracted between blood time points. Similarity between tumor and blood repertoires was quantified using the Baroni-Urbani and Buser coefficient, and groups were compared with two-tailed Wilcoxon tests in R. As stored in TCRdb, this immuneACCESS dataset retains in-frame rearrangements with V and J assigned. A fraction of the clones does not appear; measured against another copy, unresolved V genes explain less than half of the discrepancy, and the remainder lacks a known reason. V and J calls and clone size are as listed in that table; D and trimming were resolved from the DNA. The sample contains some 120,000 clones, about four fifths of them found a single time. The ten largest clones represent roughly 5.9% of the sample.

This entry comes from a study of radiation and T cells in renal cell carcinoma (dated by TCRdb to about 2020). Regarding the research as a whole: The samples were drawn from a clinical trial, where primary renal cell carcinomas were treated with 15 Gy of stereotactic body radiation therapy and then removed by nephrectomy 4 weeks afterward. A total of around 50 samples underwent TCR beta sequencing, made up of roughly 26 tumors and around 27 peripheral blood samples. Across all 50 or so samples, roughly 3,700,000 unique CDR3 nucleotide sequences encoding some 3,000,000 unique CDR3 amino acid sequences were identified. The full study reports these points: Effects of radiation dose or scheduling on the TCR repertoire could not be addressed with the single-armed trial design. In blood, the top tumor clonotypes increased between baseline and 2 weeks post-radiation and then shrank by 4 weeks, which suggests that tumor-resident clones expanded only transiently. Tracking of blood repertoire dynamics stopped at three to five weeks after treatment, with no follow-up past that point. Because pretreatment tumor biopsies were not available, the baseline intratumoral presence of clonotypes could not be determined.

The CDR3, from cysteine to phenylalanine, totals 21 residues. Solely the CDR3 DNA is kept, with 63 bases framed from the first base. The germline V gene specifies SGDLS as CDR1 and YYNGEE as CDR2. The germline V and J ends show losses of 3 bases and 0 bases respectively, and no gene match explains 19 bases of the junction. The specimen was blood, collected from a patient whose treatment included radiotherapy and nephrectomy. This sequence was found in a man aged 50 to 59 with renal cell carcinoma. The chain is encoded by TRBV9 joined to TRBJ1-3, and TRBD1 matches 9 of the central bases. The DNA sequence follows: TGTGCCAGCAGCGCTCAGAACTCCGGGACAGGGTTGTTGAGCTCTGGAAACACCATATATTTT. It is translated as CASSAQNSGTGLLSSGNTIYF.